A single sample is the source of the 28 T cell receptor beta chains below, sequenced in a study of OX40 agonist ivuxolimab in advanced cancers. TCRdb keeps only in-frame clones here, not all; method: immunoSEQ multiplex PCR. The sample yields 90,000 to 100,000 clones, 80% to 90% seen once. Material: CD4+ or CD8+ T cells sorted from blood, obtained in a trial of the OX40 agonist ivuxolimab. The receptor source for this set is an adult with an advanced solid tumor such as melanoma, head and neck, liver or kidney cancer.

This chain uses TRBV11-2 with TRBJ2-5; D possibly corresponds to TRBD2 (6 bases). The V gene's germline CDR1 is SGHAT and CDR2 FQNNGV. CDR3 size: 15 residues. V shed 0 bases and J shed 4 bases, with 12 bases lying between them. DNA of the CDR3: TGTGCCAGCAGCTTAGAGGGCAGGAGGGGAGAGACCCAGTACTTC. It codes for CASSLEGRRGETQYF.

CDR3 residues: CASKTSRGGTYNSPLHF. In nucleotides, the CDR3 is TGTGCCAGCAAGACTTCCAGGGGCGGCACCTATAATTCACCCCTCCACTTT. The V and J genes are TRBV27 and TRBJ1-6; possible D gene TRBD1, 6 bases. Germline V CDR1 and CDR2: MNHEY, SMNVEV (reference sequence). V dropped 7 bases and J dropped 2 bases, with 18 bases sitting between them. The CDR3 is made up of 17 amino acids.

This clone was detected a few times. The sample carries other DNA sequences with the same CDR3. The chain uses TRBV7-2 and TRBJ2-1; 7 nucleotides match TRBD2. The CDR3 covers 16 residues. From germline, CDR1 is SGHTA and CDR2 FQGNSA. The junction had 7 bases not matched to a gene; V was cut back by 1 base and J by 4 bases. The CDR3 DNA is TGTGCCAGCAGCTTAGTAAGGCTAGCGGTATACAATGAGCAGTTCTTC. It codes for CASSLVRLAVYNEQFF. Looking up the rest from reference TRBV7-2 and TRBJ2-1 gives the full variable domain: GAGVSQSPSNKVTEKGKDVELRCDPISGHTALYWYRQSLGQGLEFLIYFQGNSAPDKSGLPSDRFSAERTGGSVSTLTIQRTQQEDSAVYLCASSLVRLAVYNEQFFGPGTRLTVL.

This clone was counted a few times. The genes are TRBV2 and TRBJ2-7, with D possibly TRBD1 on 6 matching bases. This CDR3 region has 12 residues. CDR1 SNHLY and CDR2 FYNNEI come from the germline V gene. The germline V and J ends were trimmed by 4 bases and 6 bases, with 10 bases remaining between them. The CDR3 here is CASSASRGEQYF. CDR3 bases: TGTGCCAGCAGTGCTAGCAGGGGCGAGCAGTACTTC.

This rearrangement joins TRBV2 to TRBJ2-1; tentative D call: TRBD2 (6 bases). Deletions cut 6 bases from V and 0 bases from J, with 9 bases between. CDR3 size: 14 residues. CDR1 is SNHLY, CDR2 FYNNEI, per germline. CDR3 in DNA: TGTGCCAGCAGGGCCGGGAGCTCCTACAATGAGCAGTTCTTC. As protein: CASRAGSSYNEQFF. Using reference TRBV2 and TRBJ2-1 for the parts outside the CDR3, the full variable domain is EPEVTQTPSHQVTQMGQEVILRCVPISNHLYFYWYRQILGQKVEFLVSFYNNEISEKSEIFDDQFSVERPDGSNFTLKIRSTKLEDSAMYFCASRAGSSYNEQFFGPGTRLTVL.

Turning to this clone: This sample includes further DNA sequences coding for the same CDR3. The rearrangement links TRBV6-5 to TRBJ1-1; 9 positions agree with TRBD1. Per the germline V gene, CDR1 is MNHEY and CDR2 is SVGAGI. CDR3 length: 14 residues. The V and J ends lost 3 bases and 4 bases, in that order; junction bases with no gene match: 3. CDR3 DNA sequence: TGTGCCAGCAGTTATGGACAGGGGTTCACTGAAGCTTTCTTT. Its protein product is CASSYGQGFTEAFF.

This chain uses TRBV5-4 with TRBJ1-2; maybe TRBD1 (5 bases). Germline V gene lookup returns CDR1 SGHNT and CDR2 YYREEE (reference sequence). V lost 4 bases, J lost 10 bases, and 23 bases lay in between. CDR3 length: 15 residues. The CDR3 spells CASSAGNNRDLDYTF. The CDR3 DNA reads as TGTGCCAGCAGCGCGGGCAACAATCGGGACTTGGACTACACCTTC. The full variable domain, its missing parts supplied by reference TRBV5-4 and TRBJ1-2, is ETGVTQSPTHLIKTRGQQVTLRCSSQSGHNTVSWYQQALGQGPQFIFQYYREEENGRGNFPPRFSGLQFPNYSSELNVNALELDDSALYLCASSAGNNRDLDYTFGSGTRLTVV.

V gene TRBV28 combines with J gene TRBJ2-7; the match to TRBD1 covers 7 bases. CDR1 and CDR2 from the germline V gene are MDHEN and SYDVKM. Germline trimming cut 7 bases from V and 0 bases from J; bases unmatched to any gene: 6. The CDR3 is 14 amino acids. The CDR3 region is CASTTDRSSYEQYF. CDR3 DNA sequence: TGTGCCAGCACCACGGACAGGAGCTCCTACGAGCAGTACTTC.

The J gene is TRBJ1-5, the V gene TRBV19; D is possibly TRBD1 (5 bases). The CDR3 loop spans 15 amino acids. The V end lost 4 bases, the J end lost 7 bases, and 17 bases lay between the germline ends. Germline CDR1 is LNHDA and CDR2 is SQIVND (reference sequence). CDR3 bases: TGTGCCAGTAGTAGCGGGGCCCCGGGGAGCCAGCCCCAGCATTTT. This gives the protein CASSSGAPGSQPQHF.

This chain uses TRBV5-4 with TRBJ1-2; a possible D gene is TRBD1 (5 bases). Germline CDR1 and CDR2: SGHNT and YYREEE (reference sequence). The length of the CDR3 is 13 residues. Trimming shortened V by 0 bases and J by 2 bases, and 5 bases separated the two germline ends. CDR3 sequence (DNA): TGTGCCAGCAGCTTGGACAGGAACTATGGCTACACCTTC. This gives the protein CASSLDRNYGYTF.

The chain uses TRBV11-2 and TRBJ2-7; D not resolved. The CDR3 contains 15 residues. The germline CDR1 and CDR2 sequences are SGHAT and FQNNGV. V lost 0 bases and J lost 2, with 11 bases in between. CDR3 loop: CASSLDPNSAYEQYF. CDR3 coding DNA: TGTGCCAGCAGCTTAGATCCTAACAGCGCCTACGAGCAGTACTTC.

The chain recombines TRBV18 with TRBJ1-2, with 7 nucleotides matching TRBD1. Germline V gives CDR1 KGHSH, CDR2 LQKENI. The CDR3 length is 16 residues. J gave up 6 bases and V 2 bases, and 12 bases lay outside the gene matches. The DNA for the CDR3 is TGTGCCAGCTCACCAGACGAGACAGGGCTAAGGGATGGCTACACCTTC. It specifies CASSPDETGLRDGYTF. The full variable domain, completed using reference TRBV18 and TRBJ1-2, is NAGVMQNPRHLVRRRGQEARLRCSPMKGHSHVYWYRQLPEEGLKFMVYLQKENIIDESGMPKERFSAEFPKEGPSILRIQQVVRGDSAAYFCASSPDETGLRDGYTFGSGTRLTVV.

The J gene is TRBJ2-1, the V gene TRBV19; possibly TRBD2 for D (5 bases). This CDR3 is built from 14 residues. Between the trimmed V and J ends, which lost 10 bases and 0 bases, there was a span of 13 bases. The germline V gene has CDR1 LNHDA and CDR2 SQIVND (reference sequence). CDR3: CATRTGSSYNEQFF. CDR3 nucleotide sequence: TGTGCCACCCGGACTGGTAGCTCCTACAATGAGCAGTTCTTC.

The V call is TRBV18, the J call TRBJ1-2; D is uncertain. With 6 bases removed from V and 4 bases from J, the gap between germline ends came to 12 bases. Germline V CDR1 and CDR2: KGHSH, LQKENI. CDR3 length: 13 amino acids. CDR3 region: CASSPLGSYGYTF. As DNA, the CDR3 is TGTGCCAGCTCTCCTCTAGGCAGCTATGGCTACACCTTC.

The chain carries TRBV9 and TRBJ2-1; tentative D call: TRBD2 (6 bases). Germline V gene data show CDR1 as SGDLS and CDR2 as YYNGEE. With 5 bases removed from V and 8 bases from J, the gap between germline ends came to 11 bases. The CDR3 length is 12 residues. DNA for the CDR3: TGTGCCAGCAGGGGGGAGGAGGATGAGCAGTTCTTC. Protein product: CASRGEEDEQFF.

The chain uses TRBV5-4 and TRBJ1-2; 8 positions match TRBD1. V trimming: 3 bases; J trimming: 7 bases; junction bases outside the gene matches: 11. Germline V gene sequence: CDR1 SGHNT, CDR2 YYREEE (reference sequence). The CDR3 is made up of 15 amino acids. The CDR3 spells CASSWQDRGGSGYTF. CDR3 in DNA: TGTGCCAGCAGCTGGCAAGACAGGGGCGGCTCTGGCTACACCTTC. The full variable domain, with the rest looked up from reference TRBV5-4 and TRBJ1-2, is ETGVTQSPTHLIKTRGQQVTLRCSSQSGHNTVSWYQQALGQGPQFIFQYYREEENGRGNFPPRFSGLQFPNYSSELNVNALELDDSALYLCASSWQDRGGSGYTFGSGTRLTVV.

The genes are TRBV6-5 and TRBJ2-4, with D perhaps given as TRBD1 or TRBD2 (5 bases each). V lost 6 bases, J lost 6 bases, and 15 bases lay in between. Germline V gene sequence: CDR1 MNHEY, CDR2 SVGAGI. This CDR3 is built from 14 residues. In DNA form, the CDR3 reads TGTGCCAGCAGACTTACAGGACTCGCAAACATTCAGTACTTC. Encoded protein: CASRLTGLANIQYF.

V and J are TRBV6-5 and TRBJ2-5, with D possibly TRBD2 on 5 matching bases. Germline loops: CDR1 MNHEY, CDR2 SVGAGI. The CDR3 has 14 amino acids. Between the trimmed V and J ends, which lost 6 bases and 2 bases, there was a span of 13 bases. The CDR3 region is CASSRRTAQETQYF. CDR3 bases: TGTGCCAGCAGCCGGAGGACCGCTCAAGAGACCCAGTACTTC.

The V gene is TRBV19, the J gene TRBJ2-1; 8 nucleotides align to TRBD1. Germline V gene sequence: CDR1 LNHDA, CDR2 SQIVND (reference sequence). J gave up 4 bases and V 5 bases, and 7 bases lay outside the gene matches. CDR3 size: 15 residues. CDR3 protein: CASSYRDRTYNEQFF. In nucleotides, the CDR3 is TGTGCCAGTAGTTACCGGGACAGGACTTACAATGAGCAGTTCTTC.

This chain connects TRBV5-1 to TRBJ2-2; D call uncertain. V dropped 1 base and J dropped 7 bases, with 14 bases sitting between them. The CDR3 runs to 15 residues. Per germline, CDR1 SGHRS and CDR2 YFSETQ. The CDR3 bases are TGCGCCAGCAGCTTGCTTAGTCCTAGTGTCGGGGAGCTGTTTTTT. It yields the protein CASSLLSPSVGELFF. Together with reference TRBV5-1 and TRBJ2-2, the CDR3 gives the full variable domain: KAGVTQTPRYLIKTRGQQVTLSCSPISGHRSVSWYQQTPGQGLQFLFEYFSETQRNKGNFPGRFSGRQFSNSRSEMNVSTLELGDSALYLCASSLLSPSVGELFFGEGSRLTVL.

This chain connects TRBV10-3 to TRBJ1-5; D is uncertain. This CDR3 has 13 amino acids. Germline CDR1 is ENHRY and CDR2 is SYGVKD. The V gene lost 5 bases and the J gene lost 4 bases, with 9 bases spanning the gap. The CDR3 reads CAISRQENQPQHF. The CDR3 coding sequence is TGTGCCATCAGTCGTCAGGAGAATCAGCCCCAGCATTTT.

DNA for the CDR3: TGTGCCAGTAGTCCCACGACCGGGGAGCTGTTTTTT. Its translation: CASSPTTGELFF. The genes are TRBV19 and TRBJ2-2; D gene uncertain. The CDR3 runs to 12 residues. V was trimmed by 5 bases and J by 5 bases, leaving 6 bases between them. Germline V lookup: CDR1 LNHDA, CDR2 SQIVND (reference sequence).

CDR3 sequence reads: CASSPGSNTEAFF. CDR3 bases: TGTGCCAGCTCACCGGGCAGCAACACTGAAGCTTTCTTT. The chain combines TRBV18 with TRBJ1-1; D ambiguous. V lost 3 bases and J lost 2, with 7 bases in between. CDR1 and CDR2 (germline): KGHSH, LQKENI. This CDR3 spans 13 amino acids.

The chain uses TRBV5-1 and TRBJ2-1; 11 bases align to TRBD2. This CDR3 spans 17 amino acids. V gave up 0 bases and J gave up 9 bases; unmatched junction bases: 11. Germline CDR1 and CDR2: SGHRS and YFSETQ. The CDR3 reads CASSLAGIAGGRSEQFF. CDR3 DNA sequence: TGCGCCAGCAGCTTGGCCGGGATAGCGGGAGGGAGGAGTGAGCAGTTCTTC. Complete variable domain (other parts from reference TRBV5-1 and TRBJ2-1): KAGVTQTPRYLIKTRGQQVTLSCSPISGHRSVSWYQQTPGQGLQFLFEYFSETQRNKGNFPGRFSGRQFSNSRSEMNVSTLELGDSALYLCASSLAGIAGGRSEQFFGPGTRLTVL.

The chain employs TRBV2 and TRBJ1-1; D gene uncertain. Germline lookup yields CDR1 SNHLY and CDR2 FYNNEI. This CDR3 has 14 amino acids. Deletions cut 4 bases from V and 5 bases from J, with 14 bases between. CDR3 sequence: CASSGRQAGTEAFF. In DNA, the CDR3 is TGTGCCAGCAGTGGTCGGCAGGCGGGAACTGAAGCTTTCTTT.

V and J are TRBV11-2 and TRBJ1-1; D unresolved. Trimming took 1 base from V and 5 from J, leaving 11 bases between them. The length of the CDR3 is 14 residues. The germline CDR1 and CDR2 sequences are SGHAT and FQNNGV. The CDR3 DNA reads as TGTGCCAGCAGCTTAGTTCCCACTGGGACTGAAGCTTTCTTT. Translated: CASSLVPTGTEAFF.

The rearrangement links TRBV28 to TRBJ1-2; TRBD1 might be the D (6 bases). The CDR3 has 15 amino acids. V lost 3 bases and J 4 bases, leaving 15 bases between the germline ends. The V gene's germline CDR1 is MDHEN and CDR2 SYDVKM. CDR3 amino acids: CASSLGPGEGYGYTF. For the CDR3, the DNA is TGTGCCAGCAGTTTGGGTCCAGGGGAGGGCTATGGCTACACCTTC.

The rearrangement uses TRBV30 and TRBJ1-4, with TRBD1 as a possible D gene (5 bases). Germline V gene sequence: CDR1 GTSNPN, CDR2 SVGIG (reference sequence). This CDR3 spans 14 amino acids. V lost 2 bases and J lost 8, with 15 bases in between. CDR3 sequence reads: CAWSRDDPGEKLFF. The CDR3 bases are TGTGCCTGGAGTCGGGACGACCCGGGGGAAAAACTGTTTTTT.